The entry below gives a single T cell receptor (beta chain) sequence along with its context. TCRdb's copy holds only in-frame clones and misses some; the assay was immunoSEQ multiplex PCR. The sample carries over a million clones, about 77% recorded once. The sample is drawn from a study of shared clonotypes between healthy human individuals. Trimming removed 5 bases from V and 4 bases from J; junction bases left unmatched: 11. CDR1 is SGHTS and CDR2 is YDEGEE in the germline V gene. This CDR3 is 15 amino acids long. The chain recombines TRBV5-8 with TRBJ1-1, with 7 bases matching TRBD1. The source of this sequence is a man younger than 30 in good health. Sequencing input: memory CD4+ T cells sorted from blood. This sample's subset: CD45RA-negative fraction. The CDR3 coding sequence is TGTGCCAGCAGACCCCAGGGGGGCGGGGGCACTGAAGCTTTCTTT. Residues: CASRPQGGGGTEAFF.